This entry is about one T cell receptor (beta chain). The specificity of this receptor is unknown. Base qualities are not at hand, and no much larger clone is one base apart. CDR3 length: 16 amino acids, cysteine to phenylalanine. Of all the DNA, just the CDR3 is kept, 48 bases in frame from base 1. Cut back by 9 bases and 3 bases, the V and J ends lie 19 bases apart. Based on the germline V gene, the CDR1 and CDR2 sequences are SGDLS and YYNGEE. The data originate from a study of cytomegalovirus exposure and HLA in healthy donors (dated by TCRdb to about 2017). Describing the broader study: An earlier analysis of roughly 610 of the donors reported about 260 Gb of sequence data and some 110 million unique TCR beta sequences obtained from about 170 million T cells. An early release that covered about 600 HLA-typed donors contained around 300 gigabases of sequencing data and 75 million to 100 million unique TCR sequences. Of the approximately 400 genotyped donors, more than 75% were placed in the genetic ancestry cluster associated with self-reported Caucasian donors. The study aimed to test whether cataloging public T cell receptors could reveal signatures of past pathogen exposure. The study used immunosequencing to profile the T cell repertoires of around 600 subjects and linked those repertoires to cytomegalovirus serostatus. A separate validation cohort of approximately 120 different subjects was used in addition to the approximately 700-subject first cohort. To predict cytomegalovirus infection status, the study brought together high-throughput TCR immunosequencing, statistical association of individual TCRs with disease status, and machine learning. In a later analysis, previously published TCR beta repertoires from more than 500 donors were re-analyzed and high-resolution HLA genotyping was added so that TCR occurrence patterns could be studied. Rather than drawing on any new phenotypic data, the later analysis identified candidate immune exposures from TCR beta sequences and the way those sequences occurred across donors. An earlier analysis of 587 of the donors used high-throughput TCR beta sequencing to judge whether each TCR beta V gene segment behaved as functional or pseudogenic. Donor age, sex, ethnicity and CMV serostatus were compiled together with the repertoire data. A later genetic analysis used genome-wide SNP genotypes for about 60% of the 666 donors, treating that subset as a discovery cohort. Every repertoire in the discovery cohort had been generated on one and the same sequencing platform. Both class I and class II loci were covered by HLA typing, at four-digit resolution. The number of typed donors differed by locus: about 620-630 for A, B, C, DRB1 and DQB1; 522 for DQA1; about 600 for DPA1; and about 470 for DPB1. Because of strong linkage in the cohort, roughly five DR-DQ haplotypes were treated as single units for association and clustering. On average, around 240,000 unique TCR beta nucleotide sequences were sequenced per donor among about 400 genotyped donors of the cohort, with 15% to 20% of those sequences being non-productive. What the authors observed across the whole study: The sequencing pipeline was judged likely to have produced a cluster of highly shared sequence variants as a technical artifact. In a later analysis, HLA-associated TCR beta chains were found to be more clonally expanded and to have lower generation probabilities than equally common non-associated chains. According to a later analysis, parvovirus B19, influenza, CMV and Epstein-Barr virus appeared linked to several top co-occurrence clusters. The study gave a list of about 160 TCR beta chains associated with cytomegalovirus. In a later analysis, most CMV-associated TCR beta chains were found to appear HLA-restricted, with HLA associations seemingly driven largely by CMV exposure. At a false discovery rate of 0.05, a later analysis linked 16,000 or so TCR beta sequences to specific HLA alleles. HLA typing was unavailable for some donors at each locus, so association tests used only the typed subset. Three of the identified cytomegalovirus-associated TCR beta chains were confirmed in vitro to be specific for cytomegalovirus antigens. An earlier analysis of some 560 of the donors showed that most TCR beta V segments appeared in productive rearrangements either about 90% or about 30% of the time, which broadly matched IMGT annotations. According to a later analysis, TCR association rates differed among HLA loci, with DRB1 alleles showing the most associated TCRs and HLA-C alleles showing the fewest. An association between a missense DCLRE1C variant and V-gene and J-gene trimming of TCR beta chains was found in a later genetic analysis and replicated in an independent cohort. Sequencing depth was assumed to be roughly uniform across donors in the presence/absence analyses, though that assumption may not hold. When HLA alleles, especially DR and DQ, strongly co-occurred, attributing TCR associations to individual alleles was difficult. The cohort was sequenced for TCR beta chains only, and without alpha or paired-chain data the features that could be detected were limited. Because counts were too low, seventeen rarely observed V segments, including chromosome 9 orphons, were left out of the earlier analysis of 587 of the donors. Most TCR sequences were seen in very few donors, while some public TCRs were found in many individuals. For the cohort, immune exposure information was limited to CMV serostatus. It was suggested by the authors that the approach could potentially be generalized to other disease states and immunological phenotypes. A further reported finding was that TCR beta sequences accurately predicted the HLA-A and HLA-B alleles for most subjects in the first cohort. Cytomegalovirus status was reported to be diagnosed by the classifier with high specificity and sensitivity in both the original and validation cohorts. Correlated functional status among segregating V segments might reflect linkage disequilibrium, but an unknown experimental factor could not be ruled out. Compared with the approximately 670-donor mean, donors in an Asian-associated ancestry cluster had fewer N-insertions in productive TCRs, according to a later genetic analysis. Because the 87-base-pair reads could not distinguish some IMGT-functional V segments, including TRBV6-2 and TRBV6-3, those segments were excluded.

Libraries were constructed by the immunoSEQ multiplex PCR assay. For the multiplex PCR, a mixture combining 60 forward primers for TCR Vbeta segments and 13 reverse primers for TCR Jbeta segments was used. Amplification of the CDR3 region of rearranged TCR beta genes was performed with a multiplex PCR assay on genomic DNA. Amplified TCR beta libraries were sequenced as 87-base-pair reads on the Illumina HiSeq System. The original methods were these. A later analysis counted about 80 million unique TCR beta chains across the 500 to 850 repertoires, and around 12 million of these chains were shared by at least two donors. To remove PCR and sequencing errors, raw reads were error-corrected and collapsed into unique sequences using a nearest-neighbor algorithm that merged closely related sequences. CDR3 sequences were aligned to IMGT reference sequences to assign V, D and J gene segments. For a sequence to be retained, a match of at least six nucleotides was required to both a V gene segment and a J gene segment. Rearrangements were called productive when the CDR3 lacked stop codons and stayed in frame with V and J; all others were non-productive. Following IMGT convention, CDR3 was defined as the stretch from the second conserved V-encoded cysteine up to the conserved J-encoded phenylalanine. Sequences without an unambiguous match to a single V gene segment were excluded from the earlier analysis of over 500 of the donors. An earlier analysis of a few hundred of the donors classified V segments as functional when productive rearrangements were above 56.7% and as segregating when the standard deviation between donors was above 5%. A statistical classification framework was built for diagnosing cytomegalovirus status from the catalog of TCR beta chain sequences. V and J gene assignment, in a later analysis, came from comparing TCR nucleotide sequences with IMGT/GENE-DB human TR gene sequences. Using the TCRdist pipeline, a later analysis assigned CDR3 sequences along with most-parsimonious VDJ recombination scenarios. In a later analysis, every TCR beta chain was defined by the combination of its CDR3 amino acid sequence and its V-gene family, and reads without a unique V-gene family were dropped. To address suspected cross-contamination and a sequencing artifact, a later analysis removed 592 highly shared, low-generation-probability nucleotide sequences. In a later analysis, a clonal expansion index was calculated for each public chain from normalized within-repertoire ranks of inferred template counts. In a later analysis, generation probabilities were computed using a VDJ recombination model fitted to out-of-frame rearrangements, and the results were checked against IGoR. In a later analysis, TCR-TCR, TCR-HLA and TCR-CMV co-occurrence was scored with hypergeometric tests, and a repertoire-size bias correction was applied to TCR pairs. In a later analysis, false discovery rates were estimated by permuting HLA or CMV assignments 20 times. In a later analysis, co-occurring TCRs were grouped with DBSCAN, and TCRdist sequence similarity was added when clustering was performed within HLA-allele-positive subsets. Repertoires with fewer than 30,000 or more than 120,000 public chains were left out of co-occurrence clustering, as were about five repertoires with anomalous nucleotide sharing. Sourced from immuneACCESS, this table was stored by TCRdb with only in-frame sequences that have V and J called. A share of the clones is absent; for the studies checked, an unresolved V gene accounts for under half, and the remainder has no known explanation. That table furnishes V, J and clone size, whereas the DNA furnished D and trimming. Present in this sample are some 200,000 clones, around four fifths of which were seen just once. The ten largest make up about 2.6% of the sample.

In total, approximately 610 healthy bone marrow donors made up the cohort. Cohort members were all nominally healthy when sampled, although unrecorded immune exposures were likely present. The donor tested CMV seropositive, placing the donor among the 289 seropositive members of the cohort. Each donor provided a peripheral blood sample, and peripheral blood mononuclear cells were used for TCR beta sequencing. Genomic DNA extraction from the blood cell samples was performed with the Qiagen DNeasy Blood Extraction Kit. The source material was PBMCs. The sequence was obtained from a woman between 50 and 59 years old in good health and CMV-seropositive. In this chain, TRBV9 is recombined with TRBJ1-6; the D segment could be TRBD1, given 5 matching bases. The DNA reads TGTGCCAAGCGCGTCGGCAGGACAAGCTATAATTCACCCCTCCACTTT. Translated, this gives CAKRVGRTSYNSPLHF.